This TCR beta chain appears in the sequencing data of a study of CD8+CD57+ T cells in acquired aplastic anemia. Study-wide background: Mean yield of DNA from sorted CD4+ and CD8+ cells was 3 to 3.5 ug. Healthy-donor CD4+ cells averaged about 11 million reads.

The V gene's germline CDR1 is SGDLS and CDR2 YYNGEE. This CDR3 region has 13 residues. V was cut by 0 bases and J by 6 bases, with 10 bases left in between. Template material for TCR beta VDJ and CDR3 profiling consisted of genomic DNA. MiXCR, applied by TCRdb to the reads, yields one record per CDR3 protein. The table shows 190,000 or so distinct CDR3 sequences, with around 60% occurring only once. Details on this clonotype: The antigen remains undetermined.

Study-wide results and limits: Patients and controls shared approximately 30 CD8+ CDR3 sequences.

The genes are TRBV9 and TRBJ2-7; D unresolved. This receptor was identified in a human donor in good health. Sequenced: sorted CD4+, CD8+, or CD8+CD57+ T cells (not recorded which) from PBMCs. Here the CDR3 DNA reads TGTGCCAGCAGCGTAGTGGACGGTCGCGAGCAGTACTTC. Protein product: CASSVVDGREQYF.